This paragraph covers one TCR beta chain sequence. This sample was taken from a study of ipilimumab plus nivolumab after autologous stem cell transplantation. CDR3 length: 15 amino acids. V lost 6 bases, J lost 6 bases, and 21 bases lay in between. Germline V CDR1 and CDR2: MNHEY, SVGAGI. The method was immunoSEQ multiplex PCR; TCRdb's version includes in-frame clones alone and lacks a portion of them. The sample carries around 20,000 clones, 77% recorded once. The sequencing here drew on PBMCs, taken in a trial of ipilimumab plus nivolumab as post-transplant consolidation. V usage is TRBV6-5 and J usage is TRBJ2-7, with D unclear. This receptor was taken from a male donor with diffuse large B-cell lymphoma. This chain's CDR3 is CASSGHQTRPSEQYF. CDR3 nucleotide sequence: TGTGCCAGCAGCGGCCACCAGACGCGCCCCTCCGAGCAGTACTTC.